These 18 T cell receptor beta chains were all obtained from the same sample, sequenced in a study of resident and recirculating memory T cells in vitiligo. The repertoire was sequenced with immunoSEQ multiplex PCR; TCRdb's copy has only in-frame clones and lacks some. The data hold 70,000 to 85,000 clones, with approximately 90% observed a single time. Sequencing was carried out using blood. These TCRs come from a male donor with vitiligo.

The CDR3 DNA sequence: TGTGCCAGCAGCAGGGGGTTTGGTGAAAAACTGTTTTTT. Protein sequence: CASSRGFGEKLFF. The chain joins TRBV6-1 to TRBJ1-4, with TRBD1 matching over 7 bases. The ends lost 6 bases at V and 7 bases at J; junction bases unmatched: 5. CDR1 and CDR2 (germline): MNHNS, SASEGT. This CDR3 contains 13 residues.

This chain uses TRBV7-9 with TRBJ2-3; tentative D call: TRBD2 (7 bases). This CDR3 is built from 16 residues. CDR1 is SEHNR and CDR2 is FQNEAQ in the germline V gene (reference sequence). V was clipped by 1 base and J by 0 bases, with 11 bases between them. CDR3 region: CASSLEGGGSTDTQYF. The CDR3 DNA sequence: TGTGCCAGCAGCTTAGAGGGGGGGGGAAGCACAGATACGCAGTATTTT.

The chain recombines TRBV30 with TRBJ1-5; D uncertain. Germline CDR1 reads GTSNPN; CDR2 reads SVGIG (reference sequence). The CDR3 consists of 12 residues. The ends were cut back, 1 base at V and 4 bases at J, with 5 bases in the middle. The DNA of the CDR3 is TGTGCCTGGAGTGCTCAGAATCAGCCCCAGCATTTT. The encoded protein is CAWSAQNQPQHF.

The chain carries TRBV9 and TRBJ1-1; D not certain. The V gene's germline CDR1 is SGDLS and CDR2 YYNGEE. V shed 0 bases and J shed 1 base, with 4 bases lying between them. This CDR3 spans 13 amino acids. The CDR3 is CASSVAGNTEAFF. CDR3 DNA: TGTGCCAGCAGCGTAGCCGGGAACACTGAAGCTTTCTTT.

This chain uses TRBV15 with TRBJ1-2; D may be TRBD1 (6 bases). CDR3 size: 12 residues. Germline V gives CDR1 LNHNV, CDR2 YYDKDF (reference sequence). V lost 11 bases and J 4 bases, leaving 14 bases between the germline ends. CDR3 in DNA: TGTGCCGTCCAATGGGGGCGCTATGGCTACACCTTC. Translation gives CAVQWGRYGYTF. The variable domain in full, with the rest retrieved from reference TRBV15 and TRBJ1-2, is DAMVIQNPRYQVTQFGKPVTLSCSQTLNHNVMYWYQQKSSQAPKLLFHYYDKDFNNEADTPDNFQSRRPNTSFCFLDIRSPGLGDTAMYLCAVQWGRYGYTFGSGTRLTVV.

The chain combines TRBV29-1 with TRBJ2-3; 7 bases fit TRBD2. The V and J ends lost 3 bases and 4 bases, in that order; junction bases with no gene match: 7. The germline CDR1 and CDR2 sequences are SQVTM and ANQGSEA. This CDR3 spans 14 amino acids. CDR3 coding DNA: TGCAGCGTTGAGGAGCGGGGCCCTCCAGATACGCAGTATTTT. It encodes CSVEERGPPDTQYF.

V gene TRBV27 combines with J gene TRBJ2-5; weak D call: TRBD1 (5 bases). CDR1 and CDR2 (germline): MNHEY, SMNVEV (reference sequence). CDR3 length equals 13 residues. Trimming stripped 6 bases from V and 0 bases from J, with 8 bases between. The DNA for the CDR3 is TGTGCCAGCAGCCGCAGGGACCAAGAGACCCAGTACTTC. It translates to CASSRRDQETQYF.

This sequence joins TRBV19 and TRBJ2-3, with a tentative D call TRBD1 (5 bases). Germline V gene sequence: CDR1 LNHDA, CDR2 SQIVND (reference sequence). This CDR3 has 14 residues. V was pared by 2 bases and J by 1 base, with 7 bases between. CDR3 region: CASSISRGTDTQYF. The CDR3 region has the DNA TGTGCCAGTAGTATATCCAGGGGCACAGATACGCAGTATTTT. Based on the CDR3 plus reference TRBV19 and TRBJ2-3, the full variable domain is DGGITQSPKYLFRKEGQNVTLSCEQNLNHDAMYWYRQDPGQGLRLIYYSQIVNDFQKGDIAEGYSVSREKKESFPLTVTSAQKNPTAFYLCASSISRGTDTQYFGPGTRLTVL.

This chain uses TRBV7-9 with TRBJ1-4, with 8 nucleotides matching TRBD1. Germline loops: CDR1 SEHNR, CDR2 FQNEAQ (reference sequence). The V gene end was trimmed by 5 bases and the J gene end by 0 bases; junction bases not matched to a gene: 5. This CDR3 is built from 16 residues. The CDR3 nucleotides are TGTGCCAGCAGCGCCGGACAGGGCGCAACTAATGAAAAACTGTTTTTT. It yields the protein CASSAGQGATNEKLFF.

The chain has TRBV4-3 and TRBJ2-7, with 7 nucleotides matching TRBD2. The germline gives CDR1 LGHNA, CDR2 YSLEER. J was trimmed by 4 bases and V by 1 base; bases with no gene match: 4. The CDR3 is made up of 14 amino acids. Here the CDR3 DNA reads TGCGCCAGCAGCCAAGCTGGGGACTATTACGAGCAGTACTTC. Translation: CASSQAGDYYEQYF.

The CDR3 reads CASSPSGGQSYEQYF. CDR3 sequence (DNA): TGTGCCAGCAGTCCTAGCGGGGGGCAATCCTACGAGCAGTACTTC. The chain joins TRBV2 to TRBJ2-7; 11 bases agree with TRBD2. This CDR3 has 15 amino acids. After removal of 5 bases from V and 1 base from J, the junction contained 4 bases not matched to a gene. CDR1 SNHLY and CDR2 FYNNEI come from the germline V gene.

The chain employs TRBV6-6 and TRBJ1-6; 9 positions match TRBD1. Losses at the gene ends were 3 bases for V and 7 bases for J; bases not matched to a gene: 7. The CDR3 is 16 amino acids. Germline V gene data show CDR1 as MNHNY and CDR2 as SVGAGI (reference sequence). CDR3 amino acids: CASSYGTGTGNSPLHF. Here the CDR3 DNA reads TGTGCCAGCAGTTATGGAACCGGGACAGGGAATTCACCCCTCCACTTT.

The genes are TRBV5-1 and TRBJ2-2; 12 bases line up with TRBD2. The CDR3 is made up of 17 amino acids. With 2 bases clipped from V and 0 bases from J, the junction kept 2 bases outside the gene matches. The germline CDR1 and CDR2 sequences are SGHRS and YFSETQ. The CDR3 loop is CASSFRTSGTNTGELFF. In nucleotides, the CDR3 is TGCGCCAGCAGCTTCCGGACTAGCGGGACGAACACCGGGGAGCTGTTTTTT. Filled out from reference TRBV5-1 and TRBJ2-2, the complete variable domain reads KAGVTQTPRYLIKTRGQQVTLSCSPISGHRSVSWYQQTPGQGLQFLFEYFSETQRNKGNFPGRFSGRQFSNSRSEMNVSTLELGDSALYLCASSFRTSGTNTGELFFGEGSRLTVL.

The CDR3 region has the DNA TGTGCCAGCATACAGGGTGGCTATGGCTACACCTTC. Translated, it gives CASIQGGYGYTF. V and J are TRBV2 and TRBJ1-2; the D gene is possibly TRBD1 (6 bases). V was clipped by 7 bases and J by 4 bases, with 10 bases between them. The CDR3 spans 12 residues. Germline lookup yields CDR1 SNHLY and CDR2 FYNNEI.

The rearrangement joins TRBV27 to TRBJ1-6; D unresolved. V lost 3 bases and J lost 6, with 12 bases in between. In germline, CDR1 is MNHEY, CDR2 SMNVEV (reference sequence). The CDR3 loop spans 15 amino acids. The CDR3 here is CASSFAIGLNSPLHF. Here the CDR3 DNA reads TGTGCCAGCAGTTTCGCGATCGGACTTAATTCACCCCTCCACTTT.

The chain joins TRBV14 to TRBJ1-5, with a weak D call TRBD1 (6 bases). Germline V CDR1 and CDR2: SGHDN, FVKESK. This CDR3 comprises 16 residues. Between the trimmed V and J ends, which lost 6 bases and 3 bases, there was a span of 18 bases. Here the CDR3 DNA reads TGTGCCAGCAGTCCACCTGGACAGCGCCTCAATCAGCCCCAGCATTTT. This sequence encodes CASSPPGQRLNQPQHF.

The chain carries TRBV10-3 and TRBJ1-1; no definite D call. The CDR3 totals 15 residues. The germline gives CDR1 ENHRY, CDR2 SYGVKD. Trimming removed 3 bases at V and 2 bases at J, with 13 bases between. Here the CDR3 reads CAISETTWRNTEAFF. DNA for the CDR3: TGTGCCATCAGTGAAACTACTTGGCGAAACACTGAAGCTTTCTTT.

The chain uses TRBV4-2 and TRBJ2-4; 11 bases are a match to TRBD1. Germline loops: CDR1 LGHNA, CDR2 YNFKEQ. The trim removed 1 base at V and 4 bases at J, leaving 6 bases unmatched. This CDR3 spans 17 amino acids. The CDR3 protein is CASSQAPDRGPKNIQYF. The CDR3 region has the DNA TGTGCCAGCAGCCAAGCCCCGGACAGGGGGCCGAAAAACATTCAGTACTTC.